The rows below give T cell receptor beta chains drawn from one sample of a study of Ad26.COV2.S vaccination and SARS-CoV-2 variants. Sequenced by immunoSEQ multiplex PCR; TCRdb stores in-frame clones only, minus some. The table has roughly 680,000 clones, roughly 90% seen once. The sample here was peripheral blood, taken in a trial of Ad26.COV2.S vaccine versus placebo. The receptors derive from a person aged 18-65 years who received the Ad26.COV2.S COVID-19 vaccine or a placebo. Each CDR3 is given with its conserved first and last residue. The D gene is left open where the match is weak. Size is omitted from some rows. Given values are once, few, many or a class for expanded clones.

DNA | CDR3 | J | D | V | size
TGTGCCAGCAGCTGGCCGGGACAGGGGAACAATGAGCAGTTCTTC | CASSWPGQGNNEQFF | TRBJ2-1 | TRBD1 | TRBV5-4 | .
TGTGCCAGCAGTGAAGGGGGACAGGTTGCGGAGACCCAGTACTTC | CASSEGGQVAETQYF | TRBJ2-5 | TRBD1 | TRBV6-4 | .
TGTGCCAGCAGTTTGGCGGGGTGGTCGGCCGAGCAGTACTTC | CASSLAGWSAEQYF | TRBJ2-7 | . | TRBV27 | once
TGTGCCAGCAGCTTAGATGTGGGGATGAGAGATGGCTACACCTTC | CASSLDVGMRDGYTF | TRBJ1-2 | . | TRBV11-2 | once
TGTGCCAGCTCACCACCGTCTTTTGGCACCGGGGAGCTGTTTTTT | CASSPPSFGTGELFF | TRBJ2-2 | . | TRBV18 | .
TGTGCCACCAGCAGGGGCCCTAGCGGCGAGCAGTACTTC | CATSRGPSGEQYF | TRBJ2-7 | TRBD2 | TRBV15 | .
TGTGCCAGTCACACTAGCGGGTTAACCTACGAGCAGTACTTC | CASHTSGLTYEQYF | TRBJ2-7 | TRBD2 | TRBV28 | .
TGTGCCAGCAGGGCCTGGGGGGATTTAGACACCATATATTTT | CASRAWGDLDTIYF | TRBJ1-3 | . | TRBV7-2 | .
TGTGCCAGCAGCTTGGGGGCGGGAGGGCAAAACAATGAGCAGTTCTTC | CASSLGAGGQNNEQFF | TRBJ2-1 | TRBD2 | TRBV5-8 | .
TGTGCCACACTACGTGGCGGGGGGCTGTCTGAGCAGTTCTTC | CATLRGGGLSEQFF | TRBJ2-1 | TRBD2 | TRBV19 | .
TGTGCCAGCAGCCAAGGTACCGGGGTCGGTTCTCAGCAAGCTTTCTTT | CASSQGTGVGSQQAFF | TRBJ1-1 | . | TRBV4-2 | .
TGCAGTGCTCTTGCGTACGAGCAGTACTTC | CSALAYEQYF | TRBJ2-7 | . | TRBV20-1 | .
TGTGCCAGTAGTATACGGGAAGTGGGCACTGAAGCTTTCTTT | CASSIREVGTEAFF | TRBJ1-1 | . | TRBV19 | few
TGTGCCAGCCTAGCGGGAGGGGAGGAGACCCAGTACTTC | CASLAGGEETQYF | TRBJ2-5 | TRBD2 | TRBV28 | .
TGTGCTAGTGCCCCGGTGGGTAGCAATCAGCCCCAGCATTTT | CASAPVGSNQPQHF | TRBJ1-5 | . | TRBV12-5 | .
TGTGCCAGCAGTTACTCATGGGATCAGCCCCAGCATTTT | CASSYSWDQPQHF | TRBJ1-5 | . | TRBV6-2/TRBV6-3 | few
TGTGCCAGCTCACCATCTGCTTTACGACGAAATGAGCAGTTCTTC | CASSPSALRRNEQFF | TRBJ2-1 | . | TRBV18 | once
TGTGCCTGGAGTGCGCGGGGATATCAGCCCCAGCATTTT | CAWSARGYQPQHF | TRBJ1-5 | . | TRBV30 | .
TGTGCCAGCAGCTTGGGAGGTTACACAGATACGCAGTATTTT | CASSLGGYTDTQYF | TRBJ2-3 | . | TRBV5-6 | .
TGTGCCTGGAGCCCCTTACCCCCGGTGGCTGAAGCTTTCTTT | CAWSPLPPVAEAFF | TRBJ1-1 | . | TRBV30 | .
TGTGCCAGCAGGTCGTATGGAAACACCATATATTTT | CASRSYGNTIYF | TRBJ1-3 | . | TRBV2 | .
TGTGCCAGTAGTTTGGGCAGGGTCGGTGAAAAACTGTTTTTT | CASSLGRVGEKLFF | TRBJ1-4 | . | TRBV19 | .
TGTGCCAGCACCCAAGGTAGCGGGAAGCGCAATGAGCAGTTCTTC | CASTQGSGKRNEQFF | TRBJ2-1 | TRBD2 | TRBV6-5 | .
TGTGCCAGCAGCTCGCCCGATTACTACACTGAAGCTTTCTTT | CASSSPDYYTEAFF | TRBJ1-1 | . | TRBV7-8 | .
TGTGCCAGTACCCAAGGTGGGGGGGCCCTGGGAGCTTTCTTT | CASTQGGGALGAFF | TRBJ1-1 | . | TRBV19 | .
TGTGCCAGCAGTGTTCGGGGAAATTCACTAGCAGCCGGGGAGCTGTTTTTT | CASSVRGNSLAAGELFF | TRBJ2-2 | . | TRBV6-1 | .
TGTGCCAGCAGGGGGACAGGGGCCCGCAATCAGCCCCAGCATTTT | CASRGTGARNQPQHF | TRBJ1-5 | TRBD1 | TRBV2 | .
TGTGCCAGTAGGGCTAGCGGGAACACCGGGGAGCTGTTTTTT | CASRASGNTGELFF | TRBJ2-2 | TRBD2 | TRBV19 | .
TGTGCCAGCAGTCAAGGACAGCTAACAAACTATGGCTACACCTTC | CASSQGQLTNYGYTF | TRBJ1-2 | . | TRBV28 | .
TGTGCCAGCAGCTTAGTGGTCCCCGGTGAGCAGTACTTC | CASSLVVPGEQYF | TRBJ2-7 | . | TRBV7-8 | .
TGTGCCAGCAGCCAAGTAAGGAGGACTTCTCGCACAGATACGCAGTATTTT | CASSQVRRTSRTDTQYF | TRBJ2-3 | . | TRBV3-1/TRBV3-2 | .
TGTGCCAGCAGCCCACGGACTAGCGGGAGGGCTTCTGGGGCCAACGTCCTGACTTTC | CASSPRTSGRASGANVLTF | TRBJ2-6 | TRBD2 | TRBV7-2 | .
TGTGCCAGCTCACCCCGGGACTGGGGTTCCAGCGAGCAGTACTTC | CASSPRDWGSSEQYF | TRBJ2-7 | . | TRBV18 | .
TGTGCCAGCAGTGGGGACAGGGACCCTAGCACAGATACGCAGTATTTT | CASSGDRDPSTDTQYF | TRBJ2-3 | TRBD1 | TRBV27 | .
TGTGCCAGCAGCCCGGACGGGGATTCACCCCTCCACTTT | CASSPDGDSPLHF | TRBJ1-6 | . | TRBV5-6 | .
TGTGCCAGTACCCCCCACGGTGGCGGTACCGCGCCCTACGAGCAGTACTTC | CASTPHGGGTAPYEQYF | TRBJ2-7 | . | TRBV19 | .
TGTGCCACCAGTGGAGATGGGTTCGGGGAGCTGTTTTTT | CATSGDGFGELFF | TRBJ2-2 | . | TRBV24-1 | .
TGTGCCAGCAGCCTGCCCGGACTAGCGGCATTCTACAATGAGCAGTTCTTC | CASSLPGLAAFYNEQFF | TRBJ2-1 | TRBD2 | TRBV14 | once
TGTGCCTGGAGCAGGGGTTTGACTGAAGCTTTCTTT | CAWSRGLTEAFF | TRBJ1-1 | . | TRBV30 | .
TGTGCCAGCAGCTTAAACAGGGGCACTGAAGCTTTCTTT | CASSLNRGTEAFF | TRBJ1-1 | TRBD1 | TRBV7-2 | .
TGCGCCAGCAGCCGTAATAAGGCACAGGGGATAGTTGAGTACGAGCAGTACTTC | CASSRNKAQGIVEYEQYF | TRBJ2-7 | TRBD1 | TRBV4-1 | many
TGTGCCGATAAACACTCTGGGGCCAACGTCCTGACTTTC | CADKHSGANVLTF | TRBJ2-6 | . | TRBV12-3/TRBV12-4 | .
TGTGCCAGCAGCTTTTACAGCAATTCACCCCTCCACTTT | CASSFYSNSPLHF | TRBJ1-6 | . | TRBV7-8 | .
TGTGCTAGTGGTTCTTCCCGGGGCTCCACCACCGGGGAGCTGTTTTTT | CASGSSRGSTTGELFF | TRBJ2-2 | . | TRBV12-5 | .
TGTGCCATCAGTGTGGAGGCATCGATTAGCGACTACGAGCAGTACTTC | CAISVEASISDYEQYF | TRBJ2-7 | . | TRBV10-3 | .
TGTGCCTGGAGTACCCCCCCAGCAGGGGGCGAGGAGACCCAGTACTTC | CAWSTPPAGGEETQYF | TRBJ2-5 | TRBD1 | TRBV30 | .
TGTGCCAGCAGCCAAGACTACGGGACTAGGGGGTACGAGCAGTACTTC | CASSQDYGTRGYEQYF | TRBJ2-7 | TRBD2 | TRBV4-2 | .
TGTGCCAGTAGTATAGGGGAGCAGGGACAAGAGACCCAGTACTTC | CASSIGEQGQETQYF | TRBJ2-5 | . | TRBV19 | .
TGCGCCAGCAGCTTGGGGGCGGGGGTTCGCACAGATACGCAGTATTTT | CASSLGAGVRTDTQYF | TRBJ2-3 | TRBD2 | TRBV5-1 | .
TGTGCCAGCAGTTATTGGGCAGGGACTTACTACGAGCAGTACTTC | CASSYWAGTYYEQYF | TRBJ2-7 | . | TRBV6-5 | few
TGTGCCAGCTCACCACCGGGAGGACGGATTAATGAAAAACTGTTTTTT | CASSPPGGRINEKLFF | TRBJ1-4 | . | TRBV18 | .
TGTGCCAGCAGCCAATCTCCCGGGGTTTCCTACGAGCAGTACTTC | CASSQSPGVSYEQYF | TRBJ2-7 | . | TRBV3-1/TRBV3-2 | .
TGTGCCAGCAGCCCTGAAGGGGGTTCCCGCGGCTATGGCTACACCTTC | CASSPEGGSRGYGYTF | TRBJ1-2 | . | TRBV5-8 | .